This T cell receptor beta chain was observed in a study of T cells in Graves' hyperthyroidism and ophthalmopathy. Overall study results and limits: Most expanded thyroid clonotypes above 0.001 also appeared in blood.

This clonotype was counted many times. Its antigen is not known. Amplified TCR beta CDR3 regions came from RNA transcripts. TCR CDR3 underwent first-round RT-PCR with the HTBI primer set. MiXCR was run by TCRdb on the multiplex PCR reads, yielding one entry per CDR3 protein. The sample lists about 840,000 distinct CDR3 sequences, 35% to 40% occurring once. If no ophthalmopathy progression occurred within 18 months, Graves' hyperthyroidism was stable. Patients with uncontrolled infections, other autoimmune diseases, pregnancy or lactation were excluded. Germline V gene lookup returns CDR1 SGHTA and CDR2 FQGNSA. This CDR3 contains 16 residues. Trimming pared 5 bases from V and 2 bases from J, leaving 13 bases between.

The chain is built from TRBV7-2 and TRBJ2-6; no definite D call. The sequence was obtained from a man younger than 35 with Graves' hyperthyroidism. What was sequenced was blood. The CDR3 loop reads CASSTARRPGANVLTF. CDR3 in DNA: TGTGCCAGCAGCACAGCAAGAAGGCCTGGGGCCAACGTCCTGACTTTC.